Below are 28 T cell receptor gamma chains sequenced from a single sample in a study of Vδ1+ human thymocytes. Whole-study results and caveats: Thymic TRG and TRD repertoires appeared highly polyclonal.

Their antigens are not known. RNA was extracted from the cells and then reverse transcribed. CDR3 amplicons came from multiplex PCR with pooled V-gene forward and constant-region reverse primers. TCRdb called clones anew from the multiplex PCR reads with CATT. The repertoire holds around 30,000 gamma-chain clones, 20% to 25% seen once, with approximately 1.7% in the top ten. Sequencing used Vdelta1+ gamma-delta thymocytes from the thymus. The subset here: FACS-sorted CD3+ TCRalphabeta- TCRVdelta1+ TCRVdelta2- thymocytes. Every receptor here comes from a boy younger than two who had congenital heart surgery.

The chain uses TRGV2 and TRGJ1 or TRGJ2. V lost 1 base to trimming and J lost 3 bases; unmatched junction nucleotides: 6. The CDR3 is 14 amino acids. The germline CDR1 and CDR2 sequences are EGSNGY and YDSYNSKV. The CDR3 here is CATWDGVGYYKKLF. The CDR3 DNA reads TGTGCCACCTGGGACGGCGTGGGTTATTATAAGAAACTCTTT.

This clone was recorded a few times. This chain uses TRGV3 with TRGJ1 or TRGJ2. After removal of 2 bases from V and 0 bases from J, the junction contained 19 bases not matched to a gene. The CDR3 loop spans 19 amino acids. CDR1 and CDR2 from the germline V gene are VTNTFY and YDVSTARD (reference sequence). CDR3 sequence: CATWDKTFPRAPNYYKKLF. Written as DNA, the CDR3 is TGTGCCACCTGGGACAAAACCTTCCCGCGGGCCCCGAATTATTATAAGAAACTCTTT.

This clone turned up a few times. This sequence joins TRGV8 and TRGJ1 or TRGJ2. This CDR3 has 12 residues. V was clipped by 6 bases and J by 2 bases; unmatched bases: 4. The germline CDR1 and CDR2 sequences are VENAVY and YDSYNSRV. CDR3 sequence reads: CATWSDYYKKLF. CDR3 nucleotide sequence: TGTGCCACCTGGTCCGATTATTATAAGAAACTCTTT.

This rearrangement joins TRGV5 to TRGJ1 or TRGJ2. With 4 bases clipped from V and 3 bases from J, the junction kept 6 bases outside the gene matches. Germline V gene sequence: CDR1 VINAFY, CDR2 YDVSNSKD. The CDR3 contains 13 residues. This CDR3 is CATWESGYYKKLF. CDR3 sequence (DNA): TGTGCCACCTGGGAATCAGGTTATTATAAGAAACTCTTT.

The table lists this clone with a few counts. The junction does not match germline at one end; this may be a read error. This chain links TRGV9 with TRGJ1 or TRGJ2. The CDR3 sequence is 15 residues long. The germline CDR1 and CDR2 sequences are GITISATS and ISYDGTV (reference sequence). The CDR3 DNA follows: TGTGCCTTGTGGGGGGTGCTTATCCCCATTTATAAGAAACTCTTT. This codes for CALWGVLIPIYKKLF.

This clone was detected a few times. The V call is TRGV9, the J call TRGJ1 or TRGJ2. Germline V gives CDR1 GITISATS, CDR2 ISYDGTV (reference sequence). This CDR3 comprises 16 residues. The junction had 13 bases not matched to a gene; V was cut back by 0 bases and J by 5 bases. The CDR3 bases are TGTGCCTTGTGGGAGGTGCGGCGGAGGGCGGATTATAAGAAACTCTTT. Residues: CALWEVRRRADYKKLF.

The V and J genes are TRGV3 and TRGJ1 or TRGJ2. CDR3 size: 15 residues. Germline CDR1 VTNTFY, CDR2 YDVSTARD (reference sequence). Trimming cost V 0 bases and J 12 bases; bases outside gene matches: 17. In nucleotides, the CDR3 is TGTGCCACCTGGGACAGGCCTCAAATATGTGGAGGGAAACTCTTT. Residues: CATWDRPQICGGKLF.

A word on this clone: Other nucleotide sequences from this sample produce the same CDR3. The chain links TRGV5 to TRGJ1 or TRGJ2. Germline V gene lookup returns CDR1 VINAFY and CDR2 YDVSNSKD. V shed 3 bases and J 4 bases; nucleotides not matched to a gene: 6. The CDR3 length is 13 residues. The CDR3 nucleotides read TGTGCCACCTGGGACCTCCCGTATTATAAGAAACTCTTT. Amino acids: CATWDLPYYKKLF.

The rearrangement links TRGV9 to TRGJ1 or TRGJ2. CDR3 length equals 14 residues. The germline V gene has CDR1 GITISATS and CDR2 ISYDGTV (reference sequence). The ends lost 0 bases at V and 3 bases at J; junction bases unmatched: 5. The CDR3 sequence is CALWEVIPYYKKLF. DNA for the CDR3: TGTGCCTTGTGGGAGGTGATCCCTTATTATAAGAAACTCTTT.

The genes are TRGV8 and TRGJ1 or TRGJ2. Germline assignment: CDR1 VENAVY and CDR2 YDSYNSRV. Trimming at V came to 3 bases and at J to 6 bases, leaving 8 bases not matched to a gene. The CDR3 has 13 amino acids. CDR3: CATWDVQGYKKLF. CDR3 coding DNA: TGTGCCACCTGGGATGTCCAAGGTTATAAGAAACTCTTT.

This clone has a handful of counts. This sequence joins TRGV4 and TRGJ1 or TRGJ2. This CDR3 is built from 13 residues. CDR1 EGSTGY and CDR2 YDSYTSSV come from the germline V gene. The V and J ends lost 2 bases and 10 bases, in that order; junction bases with no gene match: 11. This chain's CDR3 is CATWDAHRGKKLF. In DNA form, the CDR3 reads TGTGCCACCTGGGATGCACACAGGGGGAAGAAACTCTTT.

Points on this clone: Compared with germline, one end of the junction differs, possibly owing to a read error. The chain has TRGV5 and TRGJ1 or TRGJ2. Germline CDR1 is VINAFY and CDR2 is YDVSNSKD. The CDR3 is made up of 13 amino acids. The CDR3 DNA follows: TGTGCAACCTGGGAAATAACTTCTACAAAGAAACTCTTT. Its protein is CATWEITSTKKLF.

This clone was counted only a few times. A much larger clone lies a single base off, so this may be a read error. This chain connects TRGV8 to TRGJ1 or TRGJ2. The CDR3 covers 13 residues. The junction had 7 bases not matched to a gene; V was cut back by 3 bases and J by 5 bases. Germline V gene lookup returns CDR1 VENAVY and CDR2 YDSYNSRV. The CDR3 nucleotides read TGTGCCACCTGGGATGGGCGCGATTATAAGAAACTCTTT. Protein product: CATWDGRDYKKLF.

This clone was observed a few times. Other DNA sequences in the same sample also yield this CDR3. The chain joins TRGV9 to TRGJ1 or TRGJ2. The CDR3 contains 14 residues. CDR1 is GITISATS and CDR2 is ISYDGTV in the germline V gene (reference sequence). With V trimmed by 1 base and J by 0 bases, 3 bases remained unmatched. CDR3 loop: CALWEVQNYYKKLF. The CDR3 nucleotides are TGTGCCTTGTGGGAGGTCCAGAATTATTATAAGAAACTCTTT.

This clone came up a few times. The J gene is TRGJ1 or TRGJ2, the V gene TRGV4. V was pared by 0 bases and J by 5 bases, with 7 bases of the junction left unmatched. Germline V gene lookup returns CDR1 EGSTGY and CDR2 YDSYTSSV. CDR3 size: 14 residues. CDR3 coding DNA: TGTGCCACCTGGGATGGGCCAACTAATTATAAGAAACTCTTT. Its translation: CATWDGPTNYKKLF.

In its sample, this clone was seen a few times. The chain couples TRGV4 to TRGJ1 or TRGJ2. With 3 bases clipped from V and 6 bases from J, the junction kept 5 bases outside the gene matches. The germline V gene encodes CDR1 EGSTGY and CDR2 YDSYTSSV. This CDR3 has 12 residues. The CDR3 bases are TGTGCCACCTGGGATTGTAGTTATAAGAAACTCTTT. This sequence encodes CATWDCSYKKLF.

The chain recombines TRGV9 with TRGJ1 or TRGJ2. The CDR3 is 14 amino acids. J lost 6 bases, V lost 3 bases, and 11 bases had no gene match. Germline lookup yields CDR1 GITISATS and CDR2 ISYDGTV (reference sequence). The CDR3 loop is CALWETLIFYKKLF. The CDR3 DNA reads TGTGCCTTGTGGGAGACCCTTATTTTTTATAAGAAACTCTTT.

The rearrangement joins TRGV5 to TRGJ1 or TRGJ2. CDR3 length equals 14 residues. J gave up 7 bases and V 0 bases, and 9 bases lay outside the gene matches. Germline assignment: CDR1 VINAFY and CDR2 YDVSNSKD. The DNA for the CDR3 is TGTGCCACCTGGGACAGGCGGTGTAGGTATAAGAAACTCTTT. As protein: CATWDRRCRYKKLF.

Only a few counts were recorded for this clone. This chain joins TRGV4 and TRGJ1 or TRGJ2. Trimming took 0 bases from V and 5 from J; bases not matched to a gene: 4. CDR1 is EGSTGY and CDR2 is YDSYTSSV in the germline V gene. The CDR3 runs 13 residues. CDR3 nucleotides: TGTGCCACCTGGGATGGGAAGCATTATAAGAAACTCTTT. It codes for CATWDGKHYKKLF.

This clone was counted only a few times. The chain combines TRGV4 with TRGJ1 or TRGJ2. Germline CDR1 reads EGSTGY; CDR2 reads YDSYTSSV. J was trimmed by 4 bases and V by 0 bases; bases with no gene match: 6. The CDR3 runs 14 residues. CDR3 nucleotide sequence: TGTGCCACCTGGGATGGGCAAGTCTATTATAAGAAACTCTTT. It translates to CATWDGQVYYKKLF.

V usage is TRGV3 and J usage is TRGJP2. The CDR3 consists of 17 residues. Germline CDR1 VTNTFY, CDR2 YDVSTARD (reference sequence). Trimming at V came to 0 bases and at J to 3 bases, leaving 10 bases not matched to a gene. The CDR3 coding sequence is TGTGCCACCTGGGACAGGCAGAAGGTCGGTAGTGATTGGATCAAGACGTTT. Translating gives CATWDRQKVGSDWIKTF.

As concerns this clone: A read error may explain this, as a much larger clone is one base away. V usage is TRGV3 and J usage is TRGJ1 or TRGJ2. This CDR3 is 12 amino acids long. Germline lookup yields CDR1 VTNTFY and CDR2 YDVSTARD (reference sequence). The J segment lost 6 bases and the V segment lost 0 bases, leaving 2 bases of the junction unmatched. The CDR3 nucleotides are TGTGCCACCTGGGACAGGTTTTATAAGAAACTCTTT. This translates into CATWDRFYKKLF.

This chain joins TRGV4 and TRGJP1. The V segment lost 6 bases and the J segment 0 bases; nucleotides outside the gene matches: 7. The germline gives CDR1 EGSTGY, CDR2 YDSYTSSV. The CDR3 has 15 amino acids. The CDR3, as DNA: TGTGCCACCTGGAGCTCATATACCACTGGTTGGTTCAAGATATTT. As protein: CATWSSYTTGWFKIF.

The sample holds a few counts of this clone. Additional DNA sequences in this sample encode the identical CDR3. V usage is TRGV9 and J usage is TRGJP1. From germline, CDR1 is GITISATS and CDR2 ISYDGTV (reference sequence). This CDR3 is built from 12 residues. J lost 8 bases, V lost 1 base, and 1 base had no gene match. This CDR3 reads CALWEVGWFKIF. The CDR3 DNA is TGTGCCTTGTGGGAGGTCGGTTGGTTCAAGATATTT.

This clone was counted between two and nine times. The rearrangement links TRGV3 to TRGJ1 or TRGJ2. Germline V gene data show CDR1 as VTNTFY and CDR2 as YDVSTARD (reference sequence). The CDR3 contains 15 residues. The J segment lost 2 bases and the V segment lost 0 bases, leaving 7 bases of the junction unmatched. The CDR3 protein is CATWDRPVDYYKKLF. The CDR3 DNA is TGTGCCACCTGGGACAGGCCGGTGGATTATTATAAGAAACTCTTT.

The chain carries TRGV9 and TRGJ1 or TRGJ2. The CDR3 has 9 amino acids. The junction had 4 bases not matched to a gene; V was cut back by 6 bases and J by 11 bases. Germline CDR1 reads GITISATS; CDR2 reads ISYDGTV (reference sequence). Written as DNA, the CDR3 is TGTGCCTTGTGGAAACAGAAACTCTTT. Translating it yields CALWKQKLF.

The V and J genes are TRGV4 and TRGJ1 or TRGJ2. This CDR3 region has 12 residues. Trimming at V came to 9 bases and at J to 7 bases, leaving 12 bases not matched to a gene. Germline CDR1 EGSTGY, CDR2 YDSYTSSV. CDR3 in amino acids: CATRRVGYKKLF. The DNA of the CDR3 is TGTGCCACCCGCCGGGTGGGGTATAAGAAACTCTTT.

The rearrangement uses TRGV4 and TRGJ1 or TRGJ2. V shed 2 bases, J shed 3 bases, and the junction held 7 bases outside the gene matches. The CDR3 is 14 amino acids. Germline V gives CDR1 EGSTGY, CDR2 YDSYTSSV. CDR3 nucleotides: TGTGCCACCTGGGATGTGGACCCTTATTATAAGAAACTCTTT. It specifies CATWDVDPYYKKLF.